This TCR beta chain came from a study of CD4 T cells in relation to SARS-CoV-2 and coronaviruses. Overall study findings and caveats: In roughly 60% of donors, memory CD4+ clonotypes crossrecognized SARS-CoV-2 and at least one common cold coronavirus spike.

Germline V gives CDR1 SGHTA, CDR2 FQGTGA. Trimming at V came to 2 bases and at J to 4 bases, leaving 4 bases not matched to a gene. This CDR3 has 16 amino acids. With regard to this clone: Its specificity is unknown.

Method: immunoSEQ multiplex PCR; TCRdb's copy keeps in-frame clones and lacks some. Of about 22,000 clones in the sample, roughly 73% were seen once. CD4+ T cells from unexposed donors were obtained before the COVID-19 pandemic (2011-2018). Isolation of CD4+ T cells took place after about 10 days in culture. The sequence was obtained from a human donor in good health. The material sequenced was CD4+ T cells from PBMCs, cultured in vitro. The chain couples TRBV7-3 to TRBJ2-5; 13 bases line up with TRBD2. The CDR3 nucleotides read TGTGCCAGCAGCTTAGGACTAGCGGGAGTCGGAGAGACCCAGTACTTC. Protein product: CASSLGLAGVGETQYF.